One T cell receptor beta chain is described in this entry. This CDR3 spans 14 amino acids. V lost 8 bases, J lost 0 bases, and 11 bases lay in between. The germline gives CDR1 SGHVS, CDR2 FQNEAQ. Repertoires were generated with immunoSEQ multiplex PCR, while TCRdb's copy carries only in-frame clones and drops some. The table shows 180,000 or so clones, with about 84% occurring only once. This entry comes from a study of blood T cell repertoires in COVID-19. This receptor was taken from a young woman who had recovered from COVID-19. The chain recombines TRBV7-8 with TRBJ1-3, with D unclear. The sample consisted of PBMCs or T cells enriched from blood (not recorded which). The CDR3 protein is CASGPGNSGNTIYF. The CDR3 coding sequence is TGTGCCAGCGGACCGGGGAACTCTGGAAACACCATATATTTT.